The clone carrying this TCR beta chain was observed a single time. As yet, its antigen is unknown. This specimen belongs to a study of shared clonotypes between healthy human individuals. Method: immunoSEQ multiplex PCR; TCRdb's copy keeps in-frame clones and lacks some. The sample records about 470,000 clones, about 85% being singletons. Study findings and constraints: The diversity represented, both genetic and in exposure history, was limited by few donors. How much donors shared clonotypes was expected to be affected by sequencing depth.

The CDR3 extends over 15 amino acids. Per germline, CDR1 MNHEY and CDR2 SMNVEV (reference sequence). J lost 0 bases, V lost 6 bases, and 6 bases had no gene match. The sequenced material came from PBMCs. This TCR came from a woman aged 40 to 50 in good health. Some clones in this sample may be carry-over from other donors' samples. The chain carries TRBV27 and TRBJ2-7; 9 nucleotides line up with TRBD1. This CDR3 is CASRWGQGHSYEQYF. For the CDR3, the DNA is TGTGCCAGCAGGTGGGGACAGGGCCACTCCTACGAGCAGTACTTC.